The 22 T cell receptor beta chains reported below all come from one sample, sequenced in a study of CD8 T cells in ankylosing spondylitis. TCRdb called the 5' RACE reads again in MiXCR, with one record for every CDR3 protein. The sample lists about 310,000 distinct CDR3 sequences, around 21% seen once, with 3% to 4% in the top ten. The sample taken for sequencing was blood, either unsorted or a sorted T cell fraction (not recorded which). The receptors here all came from a female donor with ankylosing spondylitis or in good health (not recorded which).

In DNA form, the CDR3 reads TGCAGCGTTGCCCTGGGAGGGAGCAATCAGCCCCAGCATTTT. Protein sequence: CSVALGGSNQPQHF. This chain uses TRBV29-1 with TRBJ1-5; unclear D gene. CDR1 is SQVTM, CDR2 ANQGSEA, per germline. CDR3 length: 14 residues. V was shortened by 4 bases and J by 1 base, with 11 bases between the two germline ends.

This clonotype was seen repeatedly, ten times or more. The V gene is TRBV7-9, the J gene TRBJ2-2; D might be TRBD1 (5 bases). The germline V gene has CDR1 SEHNR and CDR2 FQNEAQ (reference sequence). The CDR3 length is 15 residues. The V and J ends lost 2 bases and 4 bases respectively, with 11 bases between them. CDR3: CASSLQGMVTGELFF. As DNA, the CDR3 is TGTGCCAGCAGCTTACAGGGCATGGTCACCGGGGAGCTGTTTTTT.

This clonotype was seen only a few times. The chain uses TRBV7-8 and TRBJ2-1; D gene unclear. Germline assignment: CDR1 SGHVS and CDR2 FQNEAQ. The CDR3 runs 13 residues. Trimming cost V 3 bases and J 6 bases, with 9 bases left between them. CDR3 residues: CASSFGLSNEQFF. The CDR3 coding sequence is TGTGCCAGCAGCTTTGGGCTTTCCAATGAGCAGTTCTTC.

Points on this clonotype: A much larger clone sits a single nucleotide away, making a read error possible. Lacking the conserved final phenylalanine or tryptophan, this CDR3 likely reflects a read error. The chain links TRBV7-2 to TRBJ2-7; D gene unclear. CDR1 and CDR2 (germline): SGHTA, FQGNSA. The CDR3 has 11 amino acids. Trimming stripped 0 bases from V and 6 bases from J, with 3 bases between. The CDR3 DNA sequence: TGTGCCAGCAGCTTAGCGATCGAGCAGTACATC. Protein product: CASSLAIEQYI.

The rearrangement uses TRBV12-3 or TRBV12-4 and TRBJ2-5; TRBD2 is a possible D gene (5 bases). The CDR3 sequence is 13 residues long. Trimming removed 4 bases from V and 3 bases from J, with 9 bases in between. CDR3 sequence: CASSSDGKETQYF. The CDR3 DNA follows: TGTGCCAGCAGTTCGGACGGGAAAGAGACCCAGTACTTC.

This clonotype occurred a few times. The rearrangement uses TRBV4-3 and TRBJ2-5; possible D gene TRBD2, 6 bases. There are 14 residues in the CDR3. The germline V gene encodes CDR1 LGHNA and CDR2 YSLEER. The V gene lost 4 bases and the J gene lost 1 base, with 10 bases spanning the gap. CDR3: CASSRGLSQETQYF. For the CDR3, the DNA is TGCGCCAGCAGCCGGGGACTCTCCCAAGAGACCCAGTACTTC.

The J gene is TRBJ1-2, the V gene TRBV20-1; D not certain. The length of the CDR3 is 15 residues. Trimming cost V 5 bases and J 4 bases, with 20 bases left between them. Germline CDR1 and CDR2: DFQATT and SNEGSKA (reference sequence). CDR3 sequence reads: CSAGELGRITYGYTF. The CDR3 region has the DNA TGCAGTGCTGGGGAACTTGGTAGGATTACCTATGGCTACACCTTC.

This clonotype has just one count. The chain employs TRBV24-1 and TRBJ2-7, with D perhaps TRBD1 (6 bases). The CDR3 spans 16 residues. V lost 5 bases, J lost 2 bases, and 18 bases lay in between. CDR1 and CDR2 (germline): KGHDR, SFDVKD. The DNA of the CDR3 is TGTGCCACCAGTGGGAGGACGGACAGAATCGCCTACGAGCAGTACTTC. It codes for CATSGRTDRIAYEQYF.

This clonotype turned up a few times. The CDR3 loop is CASSYGTETQPQHF. The CDR3 DNA reads TGTGCCAGCAGTTACGGGACAGAGACTCAGCCCCAGCATTTT. V and J are TRBV6-5 and TRBJ1-5; 7 nucleotides agree with TRBD1. The CDR3 contains 14 residues. J was trimmed by 6 bases and V by 2 bases; bases with no gene match: 4. Per germline, CDR1 MNHEY and CDR2 SVGAGI.

This chain links TRBV3-1 with TRBJ1-2; D call uncertain. The V and J ends lost 4 bases and 7 bases respectively, with 16 bases between them. The CDR3 loop spans 14 amino acids. Germline values: CDR1 LGHDT, CDR2 YNNKEL (reference sequence). DNA of the CDR3: TGTGCCAGCAGCCGAGGCACAAGTGGAAGTGGCTACACCTTC. Protein product: CASSRGTSGSGYTF.

This clonotype was counted a few times. The CDR3 bases are TGTGCCAGCAAGGACAAGGAGGGCGGCGGGGAGCTGTTTTTT. This translates into CASKDKEGGGELFF. The chain links TRBV12-3 or TRBV12-4 to TRBJ2-2; maybe TRBD2 (6 bases). Trimming removed 7 bases from V and 7 bases from J, with 16 bases in between. The CDR3 is 14 residues long.

The sample holds a few counts of this clonotype. The chain has TRBV28 and TRBJ2-3; D may be TRBD2 (5 bases). The CDR3 has 17 amino acids. The V end was cut by 2 bases, the J end by 0 bases, with 15 bases between. Per germline, CDR1 MDHEN and CDR2 SYDVKM. The CDR3 spells CASSLSAAGPSTDTQYF. The CDR3 DNA is TGTGCCAGCAGTTTAAGTGCGGCGGGTCCTAGCACAGATACGCAGTATTTT. The full variable domain, rest sourced from reference TRBV28 and TRBJ2-3, is DVKVTQSSRYLVKRTGEKVFLECVQDMDHENMFWYRQDPGLGLRLIYFSYDVKMKEKGDIPEGYSVSREKKERFSLILESASTNQTSMYLCASSLSAAGPSTDTQYFGPGTRLTVL.

V usage is TRBV27 and J usage is TRBJ2-2; tentative D call: TRBD1 (5 bases). The CDR3 contains 15 residues. Germline V CDR1 and CDR2: MNHEY, SMNVEV (reference sequence). Deletions cut 0 bases from V and 5 bases from J, with 10 bases between. CDR3 residues: CASSLSGQRTGELFF. CDR3 DNA sequence: TGTGCCAGCAGTTTATCGGGGCAGCGTACCGGGGAGCTGTTTTTT.

This clonotype was counted between two and nine times. This chain links TRBV30 with TRBJ1-5; D remains ambiguous. The length of the CDR3 is 13 residues. Germline CDR1 GTSNPN, CDR2 SVGIG (reference sequence). V was cut by 2 bases and J by 7 bases, with 12 bases left in between. The CDR3, as DNA: TGTGCCTGGAGTCCAAAGGGCTCCCAGCCCCAGCATTTT. The encoded protein is CAWSPKGSQPQHF.

This clonotype was detected a few times. J is TRBJ2-5 and V is TRBV20-1, with D tentatively TRBD2 (5 bases). Germline V gene data show CDR1 as DFQATT and CDR2 as SNEGSKA (reference sequence). V was shortened by 3 bases and J by 2 bases, with 10 bases between the two germline ends. The length of the CDR3 is 13 residues. Here the CDR3 DNA reads TGCAGTGCTAGGCGCAGCGGACAAGAGACCCAGTACTTC. It is translated as CSARRSGQETQYF.

This chain links TRBV6-5 with TRBJ1-5; the match to TRBD1 covers 8 bases. V was clipped by 7 bases and J by 7 bases; unmatched bases: 9. The CDR3 extends over 14 amino acids. Germline CDR1 reads MNHEY; CDR2 reads SVGAGI. The CDR3 loop is CASMETGVGQPQHF. Here the CDR3 DNA reads TGTGCCAGCATGGAGACAGGGGTAGGGCAGCCCCAGCATTTT.

This clonotype came up a few times. This chain links TRBV12-3 or TRBV12-4 with TRBJ2-1; TRBD2 aligns across 7 bases. The CDR3 totals 14 residues. V gave up 5 bases and J gave up 9 bases; unmatched junction bases: 10. The CDR3 reads CASSLRTSFPEQFF. The CDR3 bases are TGTGCCAGCAGTCTCCGGACTAGTTTTCCTGAGCAGTTCTTC.

This clonotype came up a few times. V gene TRBV10-3 combines with J gene TRBJ2-3, with TRBD2 matching over 9 bases. The germline V gene encodes CDR1 ENHRY and CDR2 SYGVKD. CDR3 size: 14 residues. Trimming took 4 bases from V and 4 from J; bases not matched to a gene: 3. CDR3 in DNA: TGTGCCATCAGTGGCGGGAGGGCCCCAGATACGCAGTATTTT. Residues: CAISGGRAPDTQYF.

This clonotype was seen at least ten times. The rearrangement joins TRBV20-1 to TRBJ2-1, with 8 bases matching TRBD1. The J segment lost 6 bases and the V segment lost 6 bases, leaving 4 bases of the junction unmatched. The CDR3 consists of 12 residues. Germline lookup yields CDR1 DFQATT and CDR2 SNEGSKA (reference sequence). This chain's CDR3 is CSATDRGNEQFF. In nucleotides, the CDR3 is TGCAGTGCGACAGACAGGGGCAATGAGCAGTTCTTC.

The J gene is TRBJ1-4, the V gene TRBV7-2; no clear D. V lost 6 bases and J 9 bases, leaving 14 bases between the germline ends. Germline V gene sequence: CDR1 SGHTA, CDR2 FQGNSA. CDR3 length: 13 residues. The CDR3 DNA is TGTGCCAGCAGGCCAACGGGTGGAAAAAAACTGTTTTTT. It codes for CASRPTGGKKLFF.

This clonotype has only a few counts. The J gene is TRBJ2-1, the V gene TRBV10-3; the D gene is possibly TRBD1 (6 bases). The CDR3 consists of 14 residues. Trimming shortened V by 3 bases and J by 3 bases, and 9 bases separated the two germline ends. Per the germline V gene, CDR1 is ENHRY and CDR2 is SYGVKD. The CDR3 sequence: CAISDRGDYNEQFF. The DNA for the CDR3 is TGTGCCATCAGTGACAGGGGAGACTACAATGAGCAGTTCTTC.

This clonotype was recorded a few times. J is TRBJ2-3 and V is TRBV20-1; the match to TRBD2 covers 9 bases. With 1 base clipped from V and 6 bases from J, the junction kept 11 bases outside the gene matches. Germline CDR1 and CDR2: DFQATT and SNEGSKA (reference sequence). This CDR3 has 16 residues. The CDR3 is CSARGPAGGLVDTQYF. The CDR3 DNA follows: TGCAGTGCTAGAGGCCCAGCGGGAGGATTGGTGGATACGCAGTATTTT.